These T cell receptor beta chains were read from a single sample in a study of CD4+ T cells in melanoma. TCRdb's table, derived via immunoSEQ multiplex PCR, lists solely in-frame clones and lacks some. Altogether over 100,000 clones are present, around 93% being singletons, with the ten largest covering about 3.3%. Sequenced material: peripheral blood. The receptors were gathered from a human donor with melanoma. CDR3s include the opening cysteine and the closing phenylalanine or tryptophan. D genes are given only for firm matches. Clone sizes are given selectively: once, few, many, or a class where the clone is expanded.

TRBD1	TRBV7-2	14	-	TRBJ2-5	CASSYQGQQETQYF	TGTGCCAGCAGCTACCAGGGACAGCAAGAGACCCAGTACTTC
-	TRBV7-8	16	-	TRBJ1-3	CASSVRDSNGGNTIYF	TGTGCCAGCAGCGTTCGAGACAGCAACGGAGGAAACACCATATATTTT
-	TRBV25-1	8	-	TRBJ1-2	CASLGYTF	TGTGCCAGCCTAGGCTACACCTTC
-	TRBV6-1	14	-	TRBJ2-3	CASRDQGFTDTQYF	TGTGCCAGCAGGGATCAGGGGTTCACAGATACGCAGTATTTT
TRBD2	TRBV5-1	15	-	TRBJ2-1	CASSLVSGTYNEQFF	TGCGCCAGCAGCTTGGTTAGCGGGACCTACAATGAGCAGTTCTTC
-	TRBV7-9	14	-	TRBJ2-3	CASSLRGEADTQYF	TGTGCCAGCAGCTTAAGGGGGGAGGCAGATACGCAGTATTTT
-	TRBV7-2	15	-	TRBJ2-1	CASSLGDSTLYEQFF	TGTGCCAGCAGCTTGGGGGACTCGACTCTGTACGAGCAGTTCTTC
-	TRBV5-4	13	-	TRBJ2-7	CATGLPFKGEQYF	TGTGCCACGGGACTCCCTTTTAAGGGCGAGCAGTACTTC
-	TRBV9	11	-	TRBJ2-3	CASSVGDTQYF	TGTGCCAGCAGCGTAGGAGATACGCAGTATTTT
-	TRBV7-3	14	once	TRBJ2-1	CASSPVSSYNEQFF	TGTGCCAGCAGCCCTGTTTCATCCTACAATGAGCAGTTCTTC
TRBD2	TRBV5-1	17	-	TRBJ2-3	CASSTGRLAGGRDTQYF	TGCGCCAGCAGCACGGGGAGACTAGCGGGAGGACGAGATACGCAGTATTTT
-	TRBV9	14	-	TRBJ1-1	CASSGKDSSTEAFF	TGTGCCAGCAGCGGAAAAGACAGTTCCACTGAAGCTTTCTTT
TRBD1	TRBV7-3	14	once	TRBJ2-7	CASSLQGASNEQYF	TGTGCCAGCAGCTTACAGGGGGCTTCTAACGAGCAGTACTTC
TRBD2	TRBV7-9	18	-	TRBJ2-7	CASSLEGGPSGRTDEQYF	TGTGCCAGCAGCTTAGAAGGAGGGCCTAGCGGGAGGACAGACGAGCAGTACTTC
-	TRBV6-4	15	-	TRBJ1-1	CASSTDHSGIAEAFF	TGTGCCAGTTCGACGGACCATTCAGGGATTGCTGAAGCTTTCTTT
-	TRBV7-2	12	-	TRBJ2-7	CASSSTGDKQYF	TGTGCCAGCAGCTCCACTGGGGATAAGCAGTACTTC
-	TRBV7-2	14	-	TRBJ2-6	CASSMGSGANVLTF	TGTGCCAGCAGCATGGGCTCTGGGGCCAACGTCCTGACTTTC
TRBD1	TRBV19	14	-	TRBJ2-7	CASSSGTGSYEQYF	TGTGCCAGTAGTTCCGGGACAGGGTCCTACGAGCAGTACTTC
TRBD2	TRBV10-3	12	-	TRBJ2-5	CAISTSEETQYF	TGTGCCATCAGTACTAGCGAGGAGACCCAGTACTTC
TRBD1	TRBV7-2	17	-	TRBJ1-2	CASSLRPGQGTGYGYTF	TGTGCCAGCAGCCTTCGTCCGGGACAGGGTACTGGCTATGGCTACACCTTC
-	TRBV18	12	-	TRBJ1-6	CASSPQGESLHF	TGTGCCAGCTCACCACAAGGAGAATCCCTCCACTTT
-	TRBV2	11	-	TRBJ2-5	CASTSTETQYF	TGTGCCAGCACTAGTACGGAGACCCAGTACTTC
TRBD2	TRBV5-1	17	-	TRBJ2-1	CASSPSGGLGSYNEQFF	TGCGCCAGCAGCCCGTCGGGGGGACTAGGTTCCTACAATGAGCAGTTCTTC
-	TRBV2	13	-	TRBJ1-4	CASRGGLNEKLFF	TGTGCCAGCAGGGGGGGCCTTAATGAAAAACTGTTTTTT
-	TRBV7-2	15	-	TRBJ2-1	CASSLGRGRNNEQFF	TGTGCCAGCAGCTTAGGACGGGGGAGGAACAATGAGCAGTTCTTC
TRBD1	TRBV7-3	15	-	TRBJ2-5	CASSLNRGDGETQYF	TGTGCCAGCAGCTTAAACAGGGGGGACGGGGAGACCCAGTACTTC
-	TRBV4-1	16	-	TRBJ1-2	CASSQDHGDANYGYTF	TGCGCCAGCAGCCAAGATCATGGGGATGCTAACTATGGCTACACCTTC
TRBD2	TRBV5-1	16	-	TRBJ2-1	CASSLSSLAGGPRQFF	TGCGCCAGCAGCTTGAGTTCCCTAGCGGGGGGGCCTCGGCAGTTCTTC
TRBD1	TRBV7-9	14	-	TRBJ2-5	CASSPQGAWETQYF	TGTGCCAGCAGCCCACAGGGGGCGTGGGAGACCCAGTACTTC
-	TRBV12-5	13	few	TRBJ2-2	CATQGTRTGELFF	TGTGCTACACAGGGTACGAGGACCGGGGAGCTGTTTTTT
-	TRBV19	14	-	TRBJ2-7	CASSIRTASYEQYF	TGTGCCAGTAGTATCCGGACAGCCTCCTACGAGCAGTACTTC
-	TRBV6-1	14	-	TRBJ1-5	CASSEGGLVQPQHF	TGTGCCAGCAGTGAAGGGGGATTAGTGCAGCCCCAGCATTTT
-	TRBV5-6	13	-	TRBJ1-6	CASSLVAESTLHF	TGTGCCAGCAGCCTAGTGGCCGAGTCGACCCTCCACTTT
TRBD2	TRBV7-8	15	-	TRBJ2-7	CASEQRGLISYEQYF	TGTGCCAGTGAGCAGCGGGGGTTGATCTCCTACGAGCAGTACTTC
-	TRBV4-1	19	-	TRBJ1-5	CASSQTRTVGRHSNQPQHF	TGCGCCAGCAGCCAAACCCGTACCGTGGGCCGTCATAGCAATCAGCCCCAGCATTTT